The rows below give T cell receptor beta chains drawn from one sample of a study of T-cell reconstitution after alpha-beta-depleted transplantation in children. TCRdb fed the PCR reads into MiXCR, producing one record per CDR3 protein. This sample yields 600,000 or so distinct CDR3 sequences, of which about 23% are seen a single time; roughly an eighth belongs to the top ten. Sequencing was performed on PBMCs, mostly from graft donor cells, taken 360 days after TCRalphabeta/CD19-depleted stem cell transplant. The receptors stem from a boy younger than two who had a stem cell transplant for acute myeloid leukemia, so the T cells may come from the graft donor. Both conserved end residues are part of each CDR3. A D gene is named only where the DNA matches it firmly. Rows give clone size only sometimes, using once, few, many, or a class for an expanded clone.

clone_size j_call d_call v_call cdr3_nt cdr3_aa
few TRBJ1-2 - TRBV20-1 TGCAGTGCCATGTCCCCCCGAGGGGTGGAGGATGGCTACACCTTC CSAMSPRGVEDGYTF
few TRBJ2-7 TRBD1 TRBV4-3 TGCGCCAGCAGCCAAGTCGGGTCGCCGGGACAGGAAAAGTACTTC CASSQVGSPGQEKYF
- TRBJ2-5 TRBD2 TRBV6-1 TGTGCCAGCAGCCAACGGGGGGGCCGCGGGACCCAGTACTTC CASSQRGGRGTQYF
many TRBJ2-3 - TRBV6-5 TGTGCCAGCAGTTACCAAGGACCGGTCGGCACAGATACGCAGTATTTT CASSYQGPVGTDTQYF
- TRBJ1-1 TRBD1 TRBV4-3 TGCGCCAGCAGCCAAGATTATCACAGGGGGGGAACTGAAGCTTTCTTT CASSQDYHRGGTEAFF
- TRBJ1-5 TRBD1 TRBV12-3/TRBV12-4 TGTGCCAGCCAGATCCGGGACAGGGTTTATCAGCCCCAGCATTTT CASQIRDRVYQPQHF
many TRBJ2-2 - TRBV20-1 TGCAGTGCCAGACTACAGGGGGGGGCCGGGGAGCTGTTTTTT CSARLQGGAGELFF
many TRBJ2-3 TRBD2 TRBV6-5 TGTGCCAGCAGTTACGGACTAGCCGGTCCAGATACGCAGTATTTT CASSYGLAGPDTQYF
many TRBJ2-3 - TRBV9 TGTGCCAGCTCGAGCGGCTTCCTCACAGATACGCAGTATTTT CASSSGFLTDTQYF
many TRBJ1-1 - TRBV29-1 TGCAGCGTTGTAGGTCCGAACACTGAAGCTTTCTTT CSVVGPNTEAFF
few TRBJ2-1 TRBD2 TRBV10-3 TGTGCCATCAGTGACGGACTAGCGGCCTCCTACAATGAGCAGTTCTTC CAISDGLAASYNEQFF
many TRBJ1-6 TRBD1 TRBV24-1 TGTGCCACCAATTTGCCCGGACAGGAAGGTTCACCCCTCCACTTT CATNLPGQEGSPLHF
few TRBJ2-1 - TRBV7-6 TGTGCCAGCAGCTTACTCCCTGACAGGTTCAATGAGCAGTTCTTC CASSLLPDRFNEQFF
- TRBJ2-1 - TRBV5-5 TGTGCCAGCAGCTTGTGGGTGGACAATGAGCAGTTCTTC CASSLWVDNEQFF
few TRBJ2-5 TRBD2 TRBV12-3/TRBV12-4 TGTGCCAGCAGTTACACCGCAGCGGGGGGGCCTGAGACCCAGTACTTC CASSYTAAGGPETQYF
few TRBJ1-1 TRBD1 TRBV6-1 TGTGCCAGCAGTCGAGAGGGGGCAGGCATCAAGAGGACTGAAGCTTTCTTT CASSREGAGIKRTEAFF
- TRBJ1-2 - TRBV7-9 TGTGCCAGCAGCTTCGGGGGGGATGGCTACACCTTC CASSFGGDGYTF
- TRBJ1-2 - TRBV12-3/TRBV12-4 TGTGCCAGCAGTCCCTCTGTGTATGGCTACACCTTC CASSPSVYGYTF
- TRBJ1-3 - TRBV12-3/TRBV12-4 TGTGCCAGCAGTTTAAGAGTGATCTCTGGAAACACCATATATTTT CASSLRVISGNTIYF
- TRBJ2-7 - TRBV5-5 TGTGCCAGCACCCAGGACGGAGCCTACGAGCAGTACTTC CASTQDGAYEQYF
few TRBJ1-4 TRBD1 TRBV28 TGTGCCAGCAGTTCCCCCAACTCCGGGACAGGGAATGAAAAACTGTTTTTT CASSSPNSGTGNEKLFF
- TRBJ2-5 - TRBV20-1 TGCAGTGCTAGAGATTCCCATTTCGAGACCCAGTACTTC CSARDSHFETQYF
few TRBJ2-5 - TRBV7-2 TGTGCCAGCAGCTCCCGGGATTACTGGGTGGAAGAGACCCAGTACTTC CASSSRDYWVEETQYF
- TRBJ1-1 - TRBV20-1 TGCAGTGCTAAGAACACAGAGAACACTGAAGCTTTCTTT CSAKNTENTEAFF
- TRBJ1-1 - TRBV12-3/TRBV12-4 TGTGCCAGCAGTTTATTGCCAGGAGACATGAACACTGAAGCTTTCTTT CASSLLPGDMNTEAFF
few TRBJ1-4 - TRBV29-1 TGCAGCGTTGAATCCGGTGTCGGACGAAATGAAAAACTGTTTTTT CSVESGVGRNEKLFF
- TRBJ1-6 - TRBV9 TGTGCCAGCAACCGGGCCGCGCGCGATTCACCCCTCCACTTT CASNRAARDSPLHF
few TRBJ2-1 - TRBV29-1 TGCAGCGTTGAAGGGACCACCTACAATGAGCAGTTCTTC CSVEGTTYNEQFF
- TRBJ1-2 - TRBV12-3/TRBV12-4 TGTGCCAGCAGTTTATCGGACCTAGCTAACTATGGCTACACCTTC CASSLSDLANYGYTF
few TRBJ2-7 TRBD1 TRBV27 TGTGCCAGACAGGGGCCTCCCTACGAGCAGTACTTC CARQGPPYEQYF
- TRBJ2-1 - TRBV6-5 TGTGCCAGCAGTTACGACCTAAGCTCCTACAATGAGCAGTTCTTC CASSYDLSSYNEQFF
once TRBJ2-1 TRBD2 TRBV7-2 TGTGCCAGCAGCTTAGCGTTTGCGGGGGGGACGGGTGAGCAGTTCTTC CASSLAFAGGTGEQFF
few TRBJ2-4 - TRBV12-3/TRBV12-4 TGTGCCAGCAGTTTAGACTTTGATCCCCACATTCAGTACTTC CASSLDFDPHIQYF
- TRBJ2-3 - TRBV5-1 TGCGCCATCAGCTTGGTGGATTCCGGGACAGATACGCAGTATTTT CAISLVDSGTDTQYF
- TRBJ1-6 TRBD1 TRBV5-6 TGTGCCAGCAGATCTACGGGACAGGGAGGTTCACCCCTCCACTTT CASRSTGQGGSPLHF
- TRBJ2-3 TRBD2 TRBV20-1 TGCAGTGTCACATTAGCGGGGGTGACAGATACGCAGTATTTT CSVTLAGVTDTQYF
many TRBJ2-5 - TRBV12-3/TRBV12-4 TGTGCCAGCACCCCCCTAGCTCCGGGGACCCAGTACTTC CASTPLAPGTQYF
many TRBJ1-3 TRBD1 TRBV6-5 TGTGCCAGCAGTTACGCGGGCAGGGGGAGTGGAAACACCATATATTTT CASSYAGRGSGNTIYF
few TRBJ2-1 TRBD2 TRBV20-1 TGCAGTGCTAGAGATTCCGGGGGGGCCCTATACTCCTACAATGAGCAGTTCTTC CSARDSGGALYSYNEQFF
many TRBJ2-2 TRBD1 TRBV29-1 TGCAGCGCGTTTGGGGACAGCGCGAACACCGGGGAGCTGTTTTTT CSAFGDSANTGELFF
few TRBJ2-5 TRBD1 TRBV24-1 TGTGCCACCAGTGATATACAGGGGAGAGAGACCCAGTACTTC CATSDIQGRETQYF
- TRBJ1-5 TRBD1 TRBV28 TGTGCCAGCAGTTTTACGGACAGGATTGGCCAGCCCCAGCATTTT CASSFTDRIGQPQHF
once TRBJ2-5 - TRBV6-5 TGTGCCAGCAGTTACACCTGGGGGGCAGCGGAGACCCAGTACTTC CASSYTWGAAETQYF
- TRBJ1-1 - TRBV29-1 TGCAGCGTCCGTTGGGACATTACGAACACTGAAGCTTTCTTT CSVRWDITNTEAFF
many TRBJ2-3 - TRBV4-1 TGCGCCAGCAGCCAAGATCAGGCGACAGATACGCAGTATTTT CASSQDQATDTQYF
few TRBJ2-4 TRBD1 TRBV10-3 TGTGCCATCAGTGAGAACAGGGGGCTAGCCAAAAACATTCAGTACTTC CAISENRGLAKNIQYF
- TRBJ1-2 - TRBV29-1 TGCAGCGTTGAAAAAGGTCGTGGCTACACCTTC CSVEKGRGYTF
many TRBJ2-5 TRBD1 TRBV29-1 TGCAGCGTGGCGACAGGGTACATGGAGACCCAGTACTTC CSVATGYMETQYF
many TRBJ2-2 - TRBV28 TGTGCCAGCAGTTTACAGGGGGGATCCGGGGAGCTGTTTTTT CASSLQGGSGELFF
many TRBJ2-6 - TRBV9 TGTGCCAGCAGCGTAGTGGTAGCCTCTGGGGCCAACGTCCTGACTTTC CASSVVVASGANVLTF
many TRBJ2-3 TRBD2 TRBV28 TGTGCCAGCGGAATCCGGGGGGGCCTGGAAGATACGCAGTATTTT CASGIRGGLEDTQYF